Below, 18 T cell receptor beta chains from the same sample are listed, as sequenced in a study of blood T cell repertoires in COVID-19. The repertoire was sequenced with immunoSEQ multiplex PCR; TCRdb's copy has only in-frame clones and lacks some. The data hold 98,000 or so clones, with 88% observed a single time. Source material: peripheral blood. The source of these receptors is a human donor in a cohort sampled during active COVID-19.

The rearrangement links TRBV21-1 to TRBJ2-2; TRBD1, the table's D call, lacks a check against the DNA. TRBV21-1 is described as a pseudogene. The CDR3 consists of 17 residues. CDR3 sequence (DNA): TGTGCCAGCAGCAAAGCTTGGGGCTTGCAGAGCGCCGGGGAGCTGTTTTTT. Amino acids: CASSKAWGLQSAGELFF.

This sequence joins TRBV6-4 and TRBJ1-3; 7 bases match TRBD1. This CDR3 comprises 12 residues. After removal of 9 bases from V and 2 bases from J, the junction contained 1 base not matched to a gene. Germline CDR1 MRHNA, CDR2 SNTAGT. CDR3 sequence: CARGGPGNTIYF. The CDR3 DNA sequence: TGTGCCAGAGGGGGCCCTGGAAACACCATATATTTT.

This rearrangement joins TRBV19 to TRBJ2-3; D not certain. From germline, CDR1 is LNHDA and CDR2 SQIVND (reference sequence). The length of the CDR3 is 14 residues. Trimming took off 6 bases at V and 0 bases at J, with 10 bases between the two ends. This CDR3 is CASRPTASTDTQYF. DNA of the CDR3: TGTGCCAGTAGACCAACAGCTAGCACAGATACGCAGTATTTT.

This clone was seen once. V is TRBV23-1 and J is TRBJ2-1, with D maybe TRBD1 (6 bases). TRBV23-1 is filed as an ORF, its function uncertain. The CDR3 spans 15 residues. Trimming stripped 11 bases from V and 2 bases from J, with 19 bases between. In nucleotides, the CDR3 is TGCGCCCCCCACCCGGCAGGGGCCCCCTACAATGAGCAGTTCTTC. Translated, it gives CAPHPAGAPYNEQFF.

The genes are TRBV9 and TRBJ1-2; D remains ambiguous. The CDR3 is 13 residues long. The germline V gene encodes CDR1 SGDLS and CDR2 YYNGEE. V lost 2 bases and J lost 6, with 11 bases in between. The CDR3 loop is CASSVLPENGYTF. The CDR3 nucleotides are TGTGCCAGCAGCGTTCTACCGGAGAATGGCTACACCTTC. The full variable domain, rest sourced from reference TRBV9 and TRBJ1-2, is DSGVTQTPKHLITATGQRVTLRCSPRSGDLSVYWYQQSLDQGLQFLIQYYNGEERAKGNILERFSAQQFPDLHSELNLSSLELGDSALYFCASSVLPENGYTFGSGTRLTVV.

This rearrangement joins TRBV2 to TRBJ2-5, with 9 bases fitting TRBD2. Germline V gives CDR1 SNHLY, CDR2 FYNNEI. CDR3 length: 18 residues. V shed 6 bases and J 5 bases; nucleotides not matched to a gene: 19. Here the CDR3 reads CASRRGRLADPRGETQYF. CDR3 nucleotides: TGTGCCAGCAGGAGGGGGAGACTAGCGGATCCTAGGGGGGAGACCCAGTACTTC.

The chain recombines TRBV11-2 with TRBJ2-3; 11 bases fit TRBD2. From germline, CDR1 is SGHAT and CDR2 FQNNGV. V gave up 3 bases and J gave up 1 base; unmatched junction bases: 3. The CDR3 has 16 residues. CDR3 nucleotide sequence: TGTGCCAGCAGCTTGCCTAGCGGGGGGCGCACAGATACGCAGTATTTT. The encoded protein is CASSLPSGGRTDTQYF.

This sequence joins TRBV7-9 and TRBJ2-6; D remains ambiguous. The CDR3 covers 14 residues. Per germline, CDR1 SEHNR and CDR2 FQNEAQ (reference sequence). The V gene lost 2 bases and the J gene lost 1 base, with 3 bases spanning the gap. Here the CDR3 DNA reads TGTGCCAGCAGCTTACGTTCTGGGGCCAACGTCCTGACTTTC. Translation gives CASSLRSGANVLTF. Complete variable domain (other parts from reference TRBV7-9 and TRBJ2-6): DTGVSQNPRHKITKRGQNVTFRCDPISEHNRLYWYRQTLGQGPEFLTYFQNEAQLEKSRLLSDRFSAERPKGSFSTLEIQRTEQGDSAMYLCASSLRSGANVLTFGAGSRLTVL.

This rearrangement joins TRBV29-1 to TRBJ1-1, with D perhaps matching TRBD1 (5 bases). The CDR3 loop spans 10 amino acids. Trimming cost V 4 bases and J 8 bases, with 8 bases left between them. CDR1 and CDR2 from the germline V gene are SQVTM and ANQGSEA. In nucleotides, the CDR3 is TGCAGCGTTGGGAGGGGAGAAGCTTTCTTT. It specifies CSVGRGEAFF.

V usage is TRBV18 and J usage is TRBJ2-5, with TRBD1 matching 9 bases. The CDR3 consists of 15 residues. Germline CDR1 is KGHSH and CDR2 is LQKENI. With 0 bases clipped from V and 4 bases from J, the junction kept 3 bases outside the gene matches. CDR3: CASSPPTDRGETQYF. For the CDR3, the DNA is TGTGCCAGCTCACCACCCACGGACAGGGGAGAGACCCAGTACTTC.

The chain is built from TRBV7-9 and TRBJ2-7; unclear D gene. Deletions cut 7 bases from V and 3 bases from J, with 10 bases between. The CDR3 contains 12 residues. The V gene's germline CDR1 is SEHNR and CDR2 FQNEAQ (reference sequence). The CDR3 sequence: CASTLSVYEQYF. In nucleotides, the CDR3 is TGTGCCAGCACCCTGTCAGTCTACGAGCAGTACTTC. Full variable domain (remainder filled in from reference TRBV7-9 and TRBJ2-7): DTGVSQNPRHKITKRGQNVTFRCDPISEHNRLYWYRQTLGQGPEFLTYFQNEAQLEKSRLLSDRFSAERPKGSFSTLEIQRTEQGDSAMYLCASTLSVYEQYFGPGTRLTVT.

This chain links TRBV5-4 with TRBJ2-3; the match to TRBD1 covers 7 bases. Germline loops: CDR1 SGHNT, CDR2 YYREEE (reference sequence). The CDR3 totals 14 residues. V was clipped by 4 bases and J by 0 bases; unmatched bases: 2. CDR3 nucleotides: TGTGCCAGCAGCACGACAGGGAGCACAGATACGCAGTATTTT. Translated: CASSTTGSTDTQYF.

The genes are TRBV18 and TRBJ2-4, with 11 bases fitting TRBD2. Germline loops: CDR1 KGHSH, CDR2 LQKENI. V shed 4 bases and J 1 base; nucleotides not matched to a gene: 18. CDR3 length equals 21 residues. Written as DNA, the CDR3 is TGTGCCAGCTCACTACTGATAGCGGGGGGGCAGGCGCCCTGGGCCAAAAACATTCAGTACTTC. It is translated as CASSLLIAGGQAPWAKNIQYF. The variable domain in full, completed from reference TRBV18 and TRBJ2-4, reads NAGVMQNPRHLVRRRGQEARLRCSPMKGHSHVYWYRQLPEEGLKFMVYLQKENIIDESGMPKERFSAEFPKEGPSILRIQQVVRGDSAAYFCASSLLIAGGQAPWAKNIQYFGAGTRLSVL.

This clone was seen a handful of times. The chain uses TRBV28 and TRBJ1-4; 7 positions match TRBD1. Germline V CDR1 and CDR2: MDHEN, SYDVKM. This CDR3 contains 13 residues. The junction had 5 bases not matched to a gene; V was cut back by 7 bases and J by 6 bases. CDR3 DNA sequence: TGTGCCAGCAACCCCGGACAGGATGAAAAACTGTTTTTT. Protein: CASNPGQDEKLFF.

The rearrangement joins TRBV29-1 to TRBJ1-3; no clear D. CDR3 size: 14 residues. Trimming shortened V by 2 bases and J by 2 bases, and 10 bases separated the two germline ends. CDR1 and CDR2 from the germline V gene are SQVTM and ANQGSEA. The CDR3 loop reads CSVENREAGNTIYF. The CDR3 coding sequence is TGCAGCGTTGAAAACCGGGAAGCTGGAAACACCATATATTTT.

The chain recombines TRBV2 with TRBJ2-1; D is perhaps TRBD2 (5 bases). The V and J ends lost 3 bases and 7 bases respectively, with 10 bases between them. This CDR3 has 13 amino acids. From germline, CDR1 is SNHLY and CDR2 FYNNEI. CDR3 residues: CASSDSGGNEQFF. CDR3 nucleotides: TGTGCCAGCAGTGACTCGGGCGGGAATGAGCAGTTCTTC.

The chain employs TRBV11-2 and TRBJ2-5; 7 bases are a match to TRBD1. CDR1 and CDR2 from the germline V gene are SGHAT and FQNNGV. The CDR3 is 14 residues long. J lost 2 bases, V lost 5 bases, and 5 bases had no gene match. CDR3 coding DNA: TGTGCCAGCAGCCGCGGACAGGCGCAAGAGACCCAGTACTTC. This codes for CASSRGQAQETQYF.

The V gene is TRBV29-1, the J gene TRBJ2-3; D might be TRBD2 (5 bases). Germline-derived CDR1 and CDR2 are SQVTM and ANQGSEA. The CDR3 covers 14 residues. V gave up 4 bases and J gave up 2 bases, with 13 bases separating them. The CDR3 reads CSVVISGLTDTQYF. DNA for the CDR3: TGCAGCGTTGTCATCTCCGGACTCACAGATACGCAGTATTTT.